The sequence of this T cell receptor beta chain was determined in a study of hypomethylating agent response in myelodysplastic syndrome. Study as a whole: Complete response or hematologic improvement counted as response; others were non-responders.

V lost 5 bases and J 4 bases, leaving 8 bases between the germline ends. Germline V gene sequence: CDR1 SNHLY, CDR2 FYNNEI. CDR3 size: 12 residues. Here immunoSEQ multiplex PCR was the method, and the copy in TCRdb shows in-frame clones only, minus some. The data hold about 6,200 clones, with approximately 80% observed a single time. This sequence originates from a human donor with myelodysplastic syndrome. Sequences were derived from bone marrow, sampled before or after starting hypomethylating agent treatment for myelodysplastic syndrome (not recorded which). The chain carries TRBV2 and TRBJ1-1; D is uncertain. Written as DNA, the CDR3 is TGTGCCAGCAGTTGGGAGAGCACTGAAGCTTTCTTT. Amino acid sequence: CASSWESTEAFF. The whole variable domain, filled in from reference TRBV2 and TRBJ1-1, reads EPEVTQTPSHQVTQMGQEVILRCVPISNHLYFYWYRQILGQKVEFLVSFYNNEISEKSEIFDDQFSVERPDGSNFTLKIRSTKLEDSAMYFCASSWESTEAFFGQGTRLTVV.